The next 11 T cell receptor beta chains were all read from a single sample in a study of blood T cell repertoires in COVID-19. Clones were sequenced by immunoSEQ multiplex PCR, and TCRdb holds only the in-frame ones, with some missing. The table lists roughly 330,000 clones, about 86% of them singletons. Sequenced: peripheral blood. The receptors were gathered from a woman between 45 and 60 years old with acute or convalescent COVID-19.

This clone was counted between two and nine times. This chain uses TRBV27 with TRBJ1-4, with D possibly matching TRBD1 (5 bases). This CDR3 region has 13 residues. Germline V gene data show CDR1 as MNHEY and CDR2 as SMNVEV (reference sequence). V was pared by 8 bases and J by 2 bases, with 9 bases between. This chain's CDR3 is CASAGLTNEKLFF. The CDR3 DNA is TGTGCCAGCGCGGGACTGACTAATGAAAAACTGTTTTTT. The whole variable domain, filled in from reference TRBV27 and TRBJ1-4, reads EAQVTQNPRYLITVTGKKLTVTCSQNMNHEYMSWYRQDPGLGLRQIYYSMNVEVTDKGDVPEGYKVSRKEKRNFPLILESPSPNQTSLYFCASAGLTNEKLFFGSGTQLSVL.

This chain connects TRBV4-1 to TRBJ2-5; TRBD2 matches at 11 bases. The germline V gene encodes CDR1 MGHRA and CDR2 YSYEKL. The junction had 3 bases not matched to a gene; V was cut back by 4 bases and J by 2 bases. CDR3 length: 15 amino acids. CDR3 in DNA: TGCGCCAGCAGCCTAATAGCGGGAGGGCAAGAGACCCAGTACTTC. Translated: CASSLIAGGQETQYF.

V and J are TRBV6-5 and TRBJ2-1; 9 nucleotides match TRBD2. Trimming cost V 5 bases and J 4 bases; bases outside gene matches: 6. The CDR3 sequence is 15 residues long. Germline values: CDR1 MNHEY, CDR2 SVGAGI. CDR3 in amino acids: CASSLNSGGYNEQFF. CDR3 nucleotide sequence: TGTGCCAGCAGTCTTAATAGCGGGGGATACAATGAGCAGTTCTTC.

The chain uses TRBV3-1 (or the pseudogene TRBV3-2) and TRBJ1-3, with 8 bases identical to TRBD1. The length of the CDR3 is 14 residues. Germline CDR1 is LGHDT and CDR2 is YNNKEL (reference sequence). Trimming cost V 7 bases and J 2 bases; bases outside gene matches: 4. DNA of the CDR3: TGTGCCAGCAATGACAGGGGCGCTGGAAACACCATATATTTT. Residues: CASNDRGAGNTIYF.

The J gene is TRBJ1-6, the V gene TRBV4-2, with 7 positions matching TRBD1. CDR1 is LGHNA and CDR2 is YNFKEQ in the germline V gene. The V and J ends lost 3 bases and 10 bases, in that order; junction bases with no gene match: 9. The CDR3 is made up of 15 amino acids. The CDR3 sequence is CASSQSTGSDSPLHF. The CDR3, as DNA: TGTGCCAGCAGCCAGTCGACAGGGTCTGACTCACCCCTCCACTTT.

The chain employs TRBV9 and TRBJ2-7; D might be TRBD2 (5 bases). The CDR3 spans 14 residues. The germline V and J ends were trimmed by 0 bases and 0 bases, with 7 bases remaining between them. The germline CDR1 and CDR2 sequences are SGDLS and YYNGEE. The CDR3 DNA reads TGTGCCAGCAGCGTAGGCAGCGGCTCCTACGAGCAGTACGTC. Its protein is CASSVGSGSYEQYV.

This sequence joins TRBV6-5 and TRBJ2-1; 13 bases agree with TRBD2. The junction had 5 bases not matched to a gene; V was cut back by 6 bases and J by 9 bases. Germline CDR1 is MNHEY and CDR2 is SVGAGI. The length of the CDR3 is 14 residues. The CDR3 loop reads CASRLAGGLSEQFF. The CDR3 coding sequence is TGTGCCAGCAGACTAGCGGGAGGGTTAAGTGAGCAGTTCTTC.

This rearrangement joins TRBV11-3 to TRBJ1-1; maybe TRBD1 (5 bases). Germline CDR1 and CDR2: SGHNT and YENEEA. The germline V and J ends were trimmed by 5 bases and 2 bases, with 15 bases remaining between them. This CDR3 region has 15 residues. The CDR3 loop is CASSLIGGVNTEAFF. In DNA form, the CDR3 reads TGTGCCAGCAGCCTCATCGGGGGAGTAAACACTGAAGCTTTCTTT.

The gene calls are TRBV7-9 and TRBJ2-7; 11 nucleotides agree with TRBD1. The germline V gene has CDR1 SEHNR and CDR2 FQNEAQ (reference sequence). V lost 3 bases and J lost 5; bases outside the gene matches: 6. The CDR3 spans 15 residues. The CDR3 loop is CASSLDRGQGHEQYV. The CDR3 coding sequence is TGTGCCAGCAGCTTGGACAGGGGGCAGGGGCACGAGCAGTACGTC.

This chain joins TRBV6-2 or TRBV6-3 and TRBJ2-1, with D unresolved. The CDR3 runs to 14 residues. The ends were cut back, 0 bases at V and 5 bases at J, with 8 bases in the middle. CDR1 is MNHEY, CDR2 SVGEGT, per germline. Here the CDR3 DNA reads TGTGCCAGCAGTTACTCGAGGCCTGACAATGAGCAGTTCTTC. As protein: CASSYSRPDNEQFF.

This clone was detected once. The V call is TRBV7-2, the J call TRBJ2-7, with 10 bases that match TRBD2. The germline V gene has CDR1 SGHTA and CDR2 FQGNSA. CDR3 length: 14 residues. The V gene end was trimmed by 5 bases and the J gene end by 3 bases; junction bases not matched to a gene: 4. The CDR3 loop is CASSLQREGYEQYF. The DNA for the CDR3 is TGTGCCAGCAGCCTTCAGCGGGAGGGCTACGAGCAGTACTTC.